This TCR beta chain was retrieved from a study of blood T cell repertoires in COVID-19. Whole-study context: The origin of the acute and convalescent COVID-19 samples was the United States, Italy and Spain. The cDNA or gDNA used as material had been derived from T cells, B-cell-depleted T cells, or PBMCs.

This clone came up once. Within the sample, other DNA sequences also encode this same CDR3. As handled by the study authors: Amplifying reference gene primers gave estimates of nucleated cell counts. Assay: immunoSEQ multiplex PCR; the TCRdb copy retains only in-frame clones and omits some. That table gives V, J and clone size, and the DNA gave D and trimming. The data contain about 360,000 clones, about 87% of them singletons. The CDR3 runs 15 residues. V lost 4 bases, J lost 4 bases, and 7 bases stayed unmatched. CDR1 is SGHRS, CDR2 YFSETQ, per germline. The receptor was derived from a human donor in a cohort sampled during active COVID-19. The specimen was peripheral blood. The chain joins TRBV5-1 to TRBJ2-1, with 8 bases identical to TRBD1. CDR3 nucleotides: TGCGCCAGCAGCCCCGGACAGGGTTCGTACAATGAGCAGTTCTTC. Translating gives CASSPGQGSYNEQFF.